The 5 T cell receptor beta chains presented below share a single source sample, sequenced in a study of PD-L1 blockade in urothelial cancer. Time point indicated: pretreatment peripheral blood. TCRdb's table, derived via immunoSEQ multiplex PCR, lists solely in-frame clones and lacks some. This sample has tens of thousands of clones, with approximately 83% found just once. The sequencing used PBMCs, collected around atezolizumab (anti-PD-L1) treatment. These receptor sequences come from a man aged 60-69 years with urothelial cancer.

The chain joins TRBV5-1 to TRBJ1-1; D not resolved. This CDR3 comprises 14 residues. V shed 4 bases and J shed 0 bases, with 10 bases lying between them. The V gene's germline CDR1 is SGHRS and CDR2 YFSETQ. The CDR3 nucleotides read TGCGCCAGCAGCAGTTATGAGGTGAACACTGAAGCTTTCTTT. Its translation: CASSSYEVNTEAFF.

The J gene is TRBJ1-1, the V gene TRBV30, with D possibly TRBD1 on 6 matching bases. There are 12 residues in the CDR3. Germline V CDR1 and CDR2: GTSNPN, SVGIG (reference sequence). Here the CDR3 reads CATGFGNTEAFF. CDR3 coding DNA: TGTGCAACAGGGTTTGGGAACACTGAAGCTTTCTTT.

The V and J genes are TRBV19 and TRBJ1-2; D is perhaps TRBD1 (5 bases). V gave up 7 bases and J gave up 1 base, with 13 bases separating them. The CDR3 runs to 14 residues. The germline gives CDR1 LNHDA, CDR2 SQIVND (reference sequence). CDR3 sequence (DNA): TGTGCCAGTAAAGCGGGGCCGTATAACTATGGCTACACCTTC. As protein: CASKAGPYNYGYTF.

This clone was detected only a few times. The CDR3 DNA reads TGTGCCAGCAGCTTAGCAACACGAGAGACCCAGTACTTC. This encodes CASSLATRETQYF. The chain is built from TRBV7-9 and TRBJ2-5; D is ambiguous. The CDR3 runs 13 residues. Trimming stripped 0 bases from V and 4 bases from J, with 6 bases between. Germline V CDR1 and CDR2: SEHNR, FQNEAQ (reference sequence).

J is TRBJ1-6 and V is TRBV9; tentatively, D is TRBD1 (5 bases). The germline CDR1 and CDR2 sequences are SGDLS and YYNGEE. CDR3 length: 14 amino acids. With 4 bases removed from V and 3 bases from J, the gap between germline ends came to 8 bases. The CDR3 is CASSLDSYNSPLHF. CDR3 coding DNA: TGTGCCAGCAGCCTTGACAGCTATAATTCACCCCTCCACTTT.